These 12 T cell receptor beta chains originate from one sample sequenced in a study of early T cells in non-severe SARS-CoV-2 infection. TCRdb itself ran the 5' RACE reads through MiXCR, one entry per CDR3 protein. Here the sample spans about 32,000 distinct CDR3 sequences, about 5% being singletons. The material sequenced was whole blood. All receptors come from an adult who was a healthcare worker with PCR-confirmed SARS-CoV-2 infection or an uninfected control (not recorded which).

This clonotype was counted ten times or more. The rearrangement uses TRBV20-1 and TRBJ2-7; 7 nucleotides match TRBD2. The CDR3 is made up of 16 amino acids. CDR1 is DFQATT, CDR2 SNEGSKA, per germline (reference sequence). V gave up 5 bases and J gave up 0 bases; unmatched junction bases: 13. This chain's CDR3 is CSAAGSSGVSSYEQYF. The CDR3 coding sequence is TGCAGTGCTGCAGGTTCTAGCGGCGTGAGCTCCTACGAGCAGTACTTC.

The chain is built from TRBV29-1 and TRBJ1-2; D is perhaps TRBD1 (5 bases). Germline values: CDR1 SQVTM, CDR2 ANQGSEA. Trimming cost V 4 bases and J 0 bases, with 15 bases left between them. There are 15 residues in the CDR3. The CDR3 here is CSVADSNRANYGYTF. Here the CDR3 DNA reads TGCAGCGTTGCTGACAGCAACAGAGCTAACTATGGCTACACCTTC.

This clonotype appeared many times. V usage is TRBV18 and J usage is TRBJ2-2; possible D gene TRBD2, 6 bases. Germline CDR1 reads KGHSH; CDR2 reads LQKENI. This CDR3 comprises 14 residues. Deletions cut 2 bases from V and 4 bases from J, with 8 bases between. The CDR3 region is CASSPAGGTGELFF. CDR3 coding DNA: TGTGCCAGCTCACCAGCCGGGGGCACCGGGGAGCTGTTTTTT.

CDR3 region: CASSSMRGLDNEQFF. The DNA for the CDR3 is TGTGCCAGCAGCTCAATGAGGGGGCTAGACAATGAGCAGTTCTTC. The chain combines TRBV7-2 with TRBJ2-1; the match to TRBD1 covers 7 bases. The CDR3 length is 15 residues. CDR1 and CDR2 (germline): SGHTA, FQGNSA. J was trimmed by 5 bases and V by 4 bases; bases with no gene match: 8. The full variable domain, completed using reference TRBV7-2 and TRBJ2-1, is GAGVSQSPSNKVTEKGKDVELRCDPISGHTALYWYRQSLGQGLEFLIYFQGNSAPDKSGLPSDRFSAERTGGSVSTLTIQRTQQEDSAVYLCASSSMRGLDNEQFFGPGTRLTVL.

The chain has TRBV7-9 and TRBJ1-5, with 9 bases lining up with TRBD1. Looked up from germline, CDR1 is SEHNR and CDR2 is FQNEAQ (reference sequence). The ends lost 5 bases at V and 2 bases at J; junction bases unmatched: 7. This CDR3 contains 16 residues. The CDR3 sequence: CASSRNRGQGNQPQHF. The CDR3 coding sequence is TGTGCCAGCAGCCGAAACAGGGGGCAAGGCAATCAGCCCCAGCATTTT.

CDR3 bases: TGTGCCAGCATCGAGGGAGGAAACACCGGGGAGCTGTTTTTT. Protein sequence: CASIEGGNTGELFF. The chain carries TRBV28 and TRBJ2-2, with a weak D call TRBD2 (6 bases). This CDR3 is 14 amino acids long. The germline V and J ends were trimmed by 7 bases and 2 bases, with 11 bases remaining between them. CDR1 is MDHEN, CDR2 SYDVKM, per germline.

This chain links TRBV4-2 with TRBJ1-4, with D possibly matching TRBD1 (5 bases). CDR1 LGHNA and CDR2 YNFKEQ come from the germline V gene. CDR3 length: 18 residues. V was trimmed by 0 bases and J by 4 bases, leaving 18 bases between them. The CDR3, as DNA: TGTGCCAGCAGCCAAGATCGGGGGAGGGGCGCTGGTAATGAAAAACTGTTTTTT. Protein: CASSQDRGRGAGNEKLFF.

This clonotype was counted at least ten times. The chain carries TRBV4-3 and TRBJ2-7; 7 nucleotides align to TRBD2. The germline CDR1 and CDR2 sequences are LGHNA and YSLEER. V shed 0 bases, J shed 3 bases, and the junction held 8 bases outside the gene matches. The CDR3 totals 16 residues. The CDR3: CASSQDLGGTIYEQYF. The CDR3 bases are TGCGCCAGCAGCCAAGACCTTGGAGGGACTATCTACGAGCAGTACTTC.

The V call is TRBV12-3 or TRBV12-4, the J call TRBJ2-2; the D is unclear. Deletions cut 5 bases from V and 1 base from J, with 8 bases between. The CDR3 has 14 amino acids. In DNA form, the CDR3 reads TGTGCCAGCAGTACCTACAAGAACACCGGGGAGCTGTTTTTT. Translated, it gives CASSTYKNTGELFF.

The rearrangement links TRBV12-3 or TRBV12-4 to TRBJ2-5; TRBD2 matches at 9 bases. The CDR3 runs to 15 residues. V dropped 2 bases and J dropped 4; count of bases not matched to a gene: 5. In nucleotides, the CDR3 is TGTGCCAGCAGTTTAACGAGACTAGCGGCAGAGACCCAGTACTTC. Its protein is CASSLTRLAAETQYF.

This clonotype was seen ten or more times. The chain has TRBV18 and TRBJ2-1, with 8 bases aligning to TRBD2. The CDR3 consists of 15 residues. Germline CDR1 is KGHSH and CDR2 is LQKENI. The trim removed 3 bases at V and 5 bases at J, leaving 6 bases unmatched. For the CDR3, the DNA is TGTGCCAGCTCACCCCTGGGACTAGAGGACAATGAGCAGTTCTTC. It translates to CASSPLGLEDNEQFF.

Ten or more counts support this clonotype. The chain employs TRBV29-1 and TRBJ2-1; 12 bases line up with TRBD2. J gave up 6 bases and V 4 bases, and 10 bases lay outside the gene matches. From germline, CDR1 is SQVTM and CDR2 ANQGSEA. This CDR3 is built from 16 residues. The CDR3 sequence is CSVAMLAGGPGNEQFF. The CDR3 nucleotides read TGCAGCGTTGCTATGCTAGCGGGAGGGCCAGGCAATGAGCAGTTCTTC.